This TCR beta chain originates from a study of graft-versus-host responses after intestinal transplantation. The CDR3 totals 16 residues. The V end lost 3 bases, the J end lost 2 bases, and 15 bases lay between the germline ends. Germline V CDR1 and CDR2: MDHEN, SYDVKM. Assay: immunoSEQ multiplex PCR; the TCRdb copy retains only in-frame clones and omits some. The sample consists of 89,000 or so clones, about four fifths of them appearing once. Of note for this clone: The antigen remains unidentified.

The source of this sequence is a human donor who received an intestinal transplant. This material consisted of unstimulated CD4+ T cells sorted from spleen or lymph node cells, taken before intestinal transplant. The chain employs TRBV28 and TRBJ2-3; D is possibly TRBD2 (6 bases). The CDR3 loop reads CASSFLSGGNTDTQYF. In DNA form, the CDR3 reads TGTGCCAGCAGTTTTCTATCCGGCGGGAACACAGATACGCAGTATTTT.